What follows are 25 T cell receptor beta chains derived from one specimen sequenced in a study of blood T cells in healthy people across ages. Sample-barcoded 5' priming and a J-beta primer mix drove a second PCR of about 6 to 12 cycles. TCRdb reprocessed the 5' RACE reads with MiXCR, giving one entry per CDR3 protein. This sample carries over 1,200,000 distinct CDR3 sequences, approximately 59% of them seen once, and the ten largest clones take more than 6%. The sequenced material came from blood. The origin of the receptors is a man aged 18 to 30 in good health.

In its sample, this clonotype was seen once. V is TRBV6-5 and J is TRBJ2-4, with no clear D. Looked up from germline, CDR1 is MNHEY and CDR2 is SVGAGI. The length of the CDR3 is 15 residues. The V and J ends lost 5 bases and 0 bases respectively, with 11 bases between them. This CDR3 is CASSRTDIAKNIQYF. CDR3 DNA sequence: TGTGCCAGCAGTAGAACAGACATAGCCAAAAACATTCAGTACTTC.

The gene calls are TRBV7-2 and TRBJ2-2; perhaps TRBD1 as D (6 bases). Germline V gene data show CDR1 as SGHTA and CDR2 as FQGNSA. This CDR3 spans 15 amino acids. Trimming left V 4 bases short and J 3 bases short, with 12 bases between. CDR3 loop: CASSSGQTYTGELFF. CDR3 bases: TGTGCCAGCAGCTCTGGACAGACTTACACCGGGGAGCTGTTTTTT.

The CDR3 DNA reads as TGTGCCAGCAGCTTGCACGCAACTCAACAGGGGAGGTCCTACGAGCAGTACTTC. Translating gives CASSLHATQQGRSYEQYF. V gene TRBV5-6 combines with J gene TRBJ2-7; perhaps TRBD1 as D (7 bases). V lost 1 base to trimming and J lost 1 base, with 21 bases between them. The CDR3 runs to 18 residues. Germline CDR1 and CDR2: SGHDT and YYEEEE.

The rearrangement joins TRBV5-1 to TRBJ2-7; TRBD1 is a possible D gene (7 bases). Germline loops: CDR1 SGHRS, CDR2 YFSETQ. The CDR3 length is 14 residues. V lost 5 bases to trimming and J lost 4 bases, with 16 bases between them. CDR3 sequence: CASSLQGGNYEQYF. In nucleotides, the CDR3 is TGCGCCAGCAGTTTGCAGGGGGGCAATTACGAGCAGTACTTC.

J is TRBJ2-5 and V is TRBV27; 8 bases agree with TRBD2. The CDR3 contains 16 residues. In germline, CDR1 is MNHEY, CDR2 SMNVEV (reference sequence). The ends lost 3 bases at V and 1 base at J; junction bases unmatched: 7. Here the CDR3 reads CASSFGAGGGQETQYF. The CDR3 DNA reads TGTGCCAGCAGTTTCGGGGCGGGAGGAGGCCAAGAGACCCAGTACTTC.

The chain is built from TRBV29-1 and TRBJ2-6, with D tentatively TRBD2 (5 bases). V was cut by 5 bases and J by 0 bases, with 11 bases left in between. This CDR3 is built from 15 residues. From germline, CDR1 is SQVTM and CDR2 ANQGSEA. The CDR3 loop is CSVRGDISGANVLTF. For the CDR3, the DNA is TGCAGCGTTCGGGGAGATATCTCTGGGGCCAACGTCCTGACTTTC.

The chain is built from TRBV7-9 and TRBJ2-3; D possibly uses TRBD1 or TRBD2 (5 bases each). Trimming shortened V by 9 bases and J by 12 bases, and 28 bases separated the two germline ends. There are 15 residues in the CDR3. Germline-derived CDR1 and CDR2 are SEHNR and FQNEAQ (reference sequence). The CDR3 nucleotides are TGTGCCAGTCGACAACTAGGGCTAGGACAAGAGACCCAGTATTTT. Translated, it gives CASRQLGLGQETQYF.

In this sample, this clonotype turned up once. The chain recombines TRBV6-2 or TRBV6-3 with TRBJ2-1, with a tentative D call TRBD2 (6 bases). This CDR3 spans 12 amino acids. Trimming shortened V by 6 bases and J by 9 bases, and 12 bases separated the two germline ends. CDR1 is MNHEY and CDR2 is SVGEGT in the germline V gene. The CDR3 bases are TGTGCCAGCAGCGCGGGGATTTTTGAGCAGTTCTTC. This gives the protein CASSAGIFEQFF.

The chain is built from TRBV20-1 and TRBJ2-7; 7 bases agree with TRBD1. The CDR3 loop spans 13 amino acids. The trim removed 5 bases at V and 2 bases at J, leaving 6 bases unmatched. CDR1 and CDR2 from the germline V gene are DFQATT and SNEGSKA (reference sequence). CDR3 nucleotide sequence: TGCAGTGCTTCTGGGACAGACCCCTACGAGCAGTACTTC. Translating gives CSASGTDPYEQYF.

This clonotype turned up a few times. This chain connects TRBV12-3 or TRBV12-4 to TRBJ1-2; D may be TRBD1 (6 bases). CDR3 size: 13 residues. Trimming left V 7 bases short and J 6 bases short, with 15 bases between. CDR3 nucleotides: TGTGCCAGCACCCTTCGGGGACACCATGGCTACACCTTC. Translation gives CASTLRGHHGYTF.

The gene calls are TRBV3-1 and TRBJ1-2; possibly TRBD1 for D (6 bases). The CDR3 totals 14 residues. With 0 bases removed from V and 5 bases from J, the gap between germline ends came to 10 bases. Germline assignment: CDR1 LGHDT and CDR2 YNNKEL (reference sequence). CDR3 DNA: TGTGCCAGCAGCCAAGATGCCCAGGGGTATGGCTACACCTTC. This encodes CASSQDAQGYGYTF.

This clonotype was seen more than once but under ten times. The CDR3 region has the DNA TGTGCCAGCAGTTTCGGCAGGGAGGGTACAGAGACCCAGTACTTC. Its protein product is CASSFGREGTETQYF. V usage is TRBV12-3 or TRBV12-4 and J usage is TRBJ2-5; 7 bases match TRBD2. This CDR3 comprises 15 residues. The trim removed 3 bases at V and 4 bases at J, leaving 8 bases unmatched.

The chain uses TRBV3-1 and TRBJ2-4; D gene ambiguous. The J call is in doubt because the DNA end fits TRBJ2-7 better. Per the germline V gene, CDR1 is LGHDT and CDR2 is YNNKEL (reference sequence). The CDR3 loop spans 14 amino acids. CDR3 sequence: CASSQPSRQYEQYF. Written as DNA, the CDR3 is TGTGCCAGCAGCCAGCCCAGTAGGCAGTACGAGCAGTACTTC.

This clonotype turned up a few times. The CDR3 spells CASSPSRLAGAYEQYF. DNA for the CDR3: TGTGCCAGCAGTCCATCCCGACTAGCGGGGGCCTACGAGCAGTACTTC. The chain links TRBV27 to TRBJ2-7, with 12 nucleotides matching TRBD2. Unmatched junction bases numbered 7, after V lost 5 bases and J lost 2 bases. The CDR3 has 16 amino acids. Germline CDR1 MNHEY, CDR2 SMNVEV (reference sequence).

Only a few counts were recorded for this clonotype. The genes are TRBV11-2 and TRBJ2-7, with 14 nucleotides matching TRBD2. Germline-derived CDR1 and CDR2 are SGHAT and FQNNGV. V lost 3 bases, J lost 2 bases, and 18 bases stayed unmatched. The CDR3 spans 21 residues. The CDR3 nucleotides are TGTGCCAGCAGCTTTGGAGTAAGACTAGCGGGGGGGATGCGCGTCCCCTACGAGCAGTACTTC. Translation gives CASSFGVRLAGGMRVPYEQYF.

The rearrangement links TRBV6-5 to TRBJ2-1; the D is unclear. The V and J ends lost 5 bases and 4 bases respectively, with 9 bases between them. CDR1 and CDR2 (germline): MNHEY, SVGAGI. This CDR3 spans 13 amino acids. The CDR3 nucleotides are TGTGCCAGCAGTGATGGGCAGTACAATGAGCAGTTCTTC. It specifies CASSDGQYNEQFF.

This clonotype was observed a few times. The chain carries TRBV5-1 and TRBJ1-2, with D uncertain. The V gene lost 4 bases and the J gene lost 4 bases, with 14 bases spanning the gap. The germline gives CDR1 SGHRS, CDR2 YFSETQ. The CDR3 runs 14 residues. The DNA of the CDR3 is TGCGCCAGCAGCCTGCTCGGGGAGCGCTATGGCTACACCTTC. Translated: CASSLLGERYGYTF.

CDR3 nucleotides: TGCGCCAGCAGCCACACTTGGAGCAGCAGGGGAGATGAGCAGTTCTTC. This sequence encodes CASSHTWSSRGDEQFF. J is TRBJ2-1 and V is TRBV5-1, with D tentatively TRBD1 (6 bases). In germline, CDR1 is SGHRS, CDR2 YFSETQ. Trimming stripped 4 bases from V and 8 bases from J, with 22 bases between. This CDR3 has 16 residues.

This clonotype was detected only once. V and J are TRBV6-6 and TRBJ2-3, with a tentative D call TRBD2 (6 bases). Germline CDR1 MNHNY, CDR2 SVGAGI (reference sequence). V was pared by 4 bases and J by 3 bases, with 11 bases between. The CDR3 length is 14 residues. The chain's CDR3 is CASSSGTETDTQYF. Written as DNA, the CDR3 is TGTGCCAGCAGTTCCGGGACTGAGACAGATACGCAGTATTTT.

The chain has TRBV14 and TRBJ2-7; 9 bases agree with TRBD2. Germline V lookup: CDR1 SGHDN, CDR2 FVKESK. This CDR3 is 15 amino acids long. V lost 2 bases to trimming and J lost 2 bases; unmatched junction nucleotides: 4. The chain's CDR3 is CASSQLERGAYEQYF. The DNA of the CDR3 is TGTGCCAGCAGCCAACTAGAGCGGGGGGCCTACGAGCAGTACTTC. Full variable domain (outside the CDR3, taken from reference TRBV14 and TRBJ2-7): EAGVTQFPSHSVIEKGQTVTLRCDPISGHDNLYWYRRVMGKEIKFLLHFVKESKQDESGMPNNRFLAERTGGTYSTLKVQPAELEDSGVYFCASSQLERGAYEQYFGPGTRLTVT.

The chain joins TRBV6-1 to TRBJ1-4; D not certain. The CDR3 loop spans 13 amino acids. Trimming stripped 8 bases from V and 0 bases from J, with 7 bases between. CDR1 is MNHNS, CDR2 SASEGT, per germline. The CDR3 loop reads CASLPSTNEKLFF. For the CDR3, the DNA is TGTGCCAGCCTTCCCTCAACTAATGAAAAACTGTTTTTT.

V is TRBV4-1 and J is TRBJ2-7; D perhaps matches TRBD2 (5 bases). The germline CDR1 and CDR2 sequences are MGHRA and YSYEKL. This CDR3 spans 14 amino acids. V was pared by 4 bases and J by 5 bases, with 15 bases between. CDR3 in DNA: TGCGCCAGCAGCCTCCGAGCGGCGATGGACGAGCAGTACTTC. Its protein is CASSLRAAMDEQYF.

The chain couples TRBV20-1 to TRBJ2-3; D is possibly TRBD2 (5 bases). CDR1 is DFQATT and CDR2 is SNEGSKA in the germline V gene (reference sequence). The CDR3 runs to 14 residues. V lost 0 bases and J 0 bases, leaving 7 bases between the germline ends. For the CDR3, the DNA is TGCAGTGCTAGAGATGGGAGAAGCACAGATACGCAGTATTTT. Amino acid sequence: CSARDGRSTDTQYF.

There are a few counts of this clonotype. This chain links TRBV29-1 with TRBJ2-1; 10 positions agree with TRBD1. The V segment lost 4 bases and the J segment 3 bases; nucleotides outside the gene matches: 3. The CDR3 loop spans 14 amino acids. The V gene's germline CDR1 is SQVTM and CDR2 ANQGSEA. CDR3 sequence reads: CSVVGTGVYNEQFF. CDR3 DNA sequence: TGCAGCGTTGTGGGGACAGGGGTCTACAATGAGCAGTTCTTC.

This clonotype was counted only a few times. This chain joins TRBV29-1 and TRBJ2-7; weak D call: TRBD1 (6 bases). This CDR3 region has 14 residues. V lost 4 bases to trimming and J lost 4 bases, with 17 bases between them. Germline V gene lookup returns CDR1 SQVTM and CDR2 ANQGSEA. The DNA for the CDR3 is TGCAGCGTTGGAGACAGAGGGGGTTTATACGAGCAGTACTTC. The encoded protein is CSVGDRGGLYEQYF.